These 17 T cell receptor beta chains were sequenced from one sample in a study of T cells after yellow fever vaccination. TCRdb reanalysed the 5' RACE reads using MiXCR and keeps one entry per CDR3 protein. The sample carries 340,000 or so distinct CDR3 sequences, around 12% recorded once. The sample here was CD4+ T cells sorted from PBMCs, taken 15 days after the yellow fever booster vaccination. The receptors here all came from a man aged 18-30 years who received the YFV17D yellow fever vaccine.

Only a few counts were recorded for this clonotype. CDR3 DNA sequence: TGTGCCAGCAGCCTAGGGGTAGCGGGGGCCGCAGATACGCAGTATTTT. Translation: CASSLGVAGAADTQYF. V gene TRBV7-3 combines with J gene TRBJ2-3, with 9 positions matching TRBD2. Germline V CDR1 and CDR2: SGHTA, FQGTGA. Germline trimming cut 5 bases from V and 4 bases from J; bases unmatched to any gene: 10. The CDR3 has 16 residues.

This chain connects TRBV5-1 to TRBJ2-6; D uncertain. V was shortened by 5 bases and J by 4 bases, with 13 bases between the two germline ends. Germline CDR1 and CDR2: SGHRS and YFSETQ. CDR3 size: 15 residues. The CDR3 is CASRGSFNGANVLTF. The CDR3 coding sequence is TGCGCCAGCAGAGGCAGCTTCAACGGGGCCAACGTCCTGACTTTC.

This clonotype was seen more than once but under ten times. The chain carries TRBV15 and TRBJ1-5; D remains unclear. The CDR3 loop spans 15 amino acids. The ends were cut back, 0 bases at V and 0 bases at J, with 6 bases in the middle. Germline V gene data show CDR1 as LNHNV and CDR2 as YYDKDF (reference sequence). CDR3 bases: TGTGCCACCAGCAGAGACGGACGTAGCAATCAGCCCCAGCATTTT. Protein sequence: CATSRDGRSNQPQHF.

V is TRBV20-1 and J is TRBJ2-3; TRBD1 is a possible D gene (5 bases). Germline V gives CDR1 DFQATT, CDR2 SNEGSKA (reference sequence). V gave up 2 bases and J gave up 5 bases, with 11 bases separating them. There are 13 residues in the CDR3. The DNA of the CDR3 is TGCAGTGCTAGATGGCAGGGCGGAGATACGCAGTATTTT. Amino acids: CSARWQGGDTQYF.

This clonotype was detected only a few times. J is TRBJ2-1 and V is TRBV2; D unresolved. The CDR3 covers 14 residues. Germline values: CDR1 SNHLY, CDR2 FYNNEI. V was trimmed by 0 bases and J by 13 bases, leaving 16 bases between them. The CDR3 bases are TGTGCCAGCAGTGAAGCGCTCCGAAGCGTAGGTCAGTTCTTC. Translating gives CASSEALRSVGQFF.

The V call is TRBV20-1, the J call TRBJ1-1; D uncertain. Trimming removed 0 bases from V and 3 bases from J, with 11 bases in between. This CDR3 is 14 amino acids long. The germline CDR1 and CDR2 sequences are DFQATT and SNEGSKA (reference sequence). The CDR3 reads CSARDPKGYTEAFF. CDR3 bases: TGCAGTGCTAGAGACCCGAAGGGTTACACTGAAGCTTTCTTT.

The chain is built from TRBV4-2 and TRBJ2-2, with D unclear. Trimming stripped 4 bases from V and 6 bases from J, with 12 bases between. The germline V gene encodes CDR1 LGHNA and CDR2 YNFKEQ. The CDR3 is 14 residues long. The CDR3 spells CASSPRGWAGELFF. For the CDR3, the DNA is TGTGCCAGCAGCCCCCGAGGATGGGCCGGGGAGCTGTTTTTT.

The chain employs TRBV6-5 and TRBJ1-2; a possible D gene is TRBD1 (5 bases). The CDR3 is 13 amino acids. V lost 5 bases and J 4 bases, leaving 11 bases between the germline ends. Germline V lookup: CDR1 MNHEY, CDR2 SVGAGI. This CDR3 is CASSQQASYGYTF. CDR3 bases: TGTGCCAGCAGTCAACAGGCTTCCTATGGCTACACCTTC.

The V gene is TRBV20-1, the J gene TRBJ2-5; the D gene is possibly TRBD2 (5 bases). V lost 6 bases to trimming and J lost 5 bases, with 16 bases between them. Germline V gives CDR1 DFQATT, CDR2 SNEGSKA (reference sequence). The CDR3 totals 13 residues. In DNA form, the CDR3 reads TGCAGTGCCCCGGGAAACGGGCGGGAGACCCAGTACTTC. Translating it yields CSAPGNGRETQYF.

The gene calls are TRBV6-5 and TRBJ1-5; perhaps TRBD1 as D (6 bases). CDR3 length: 15 residues. CDR1 and CDR2 (germline): MNHEY, SVGAGI. With 4 bases removed from V and 4 bases from J, the gap between germline ends came to 14 bases. In DNA, the CDR3 is TGTGCCAGCAGTTTCGGGAGGGGGTGGAATCAGCCCCAGCATTTT. Its translation is CASSFGRGWNQPQHF.

This clonotype was seen repeatedly, ten times or more. V and J are TRBV4-3 and TRBJ2-6; either TRBD1 or TRBD2 may fit D (5 bases each). The CDR3 has 15 residues. Trimming took off 0 bases at V and 2 bases at J, with 5 bases between the two ends. CDR1 LGHNA and CDR2 YSLEER come from the germline V gene. The DNA of the CDR3 is TGCGCCAGCAGCCAAGAGGGGGCTGGGGCCAACGTCCTGACTTTC. Its translation: CASSQEGAGANVLTF.

The rearrangement uses TRBV7-8 and TRBJ2-3; 7 bases fit TRBD2. The length of the CDR3 is 14 residues. V trimming: 8 bases; J trimming: 0 bases; junction bases outside the gene matches: 5. Germline values: CDR1 SGHVS, CDR2 FQNEAQ. The CDR3 DNA is TGTGCCAGCGGGGAGGGACTGAGCACAGATACGCAGTATTTT. It translates to CASGEGLSTDTQYF.

The chain uses TRBV19 and TRBJ1-1; D unresolved. Trimming left V 4 bases short and J 0 bases short, with 9 bases between. The CDR3 contains 14 residues. Germline CDR1 is LNHDA and CDR2 is SQIVND (reference sequence). Here the CDR3 reads CASSRNRMNTEAFF. CDR3 nucleotide sequence: TGTGCCAGTAGTAGGAACAGAATGAACACTGAAGCTTTCTTT.

The V and J genes are TRBV5-1 and TRBJ1-4, with a possible D match to TRBD1 (5 bases). The germline V gene encodes CDR1 SGHRS and CDR2 YFSETQ. The CDR3 has 14 residues. V shed 4 bases and J shed 7 bases, with 14 bases lying between them. CDR3 region: CASSPGGEIEKLFF. CDR3 sequence (DNA): TGCGCCAGCAGCCCGGGGGGGGAGATTGAAAAACTGTTTTTT. The variable domain in full, completed from reference TRBV5-1 and TRBJ1-4, reads KAGVTQTPRYLIKTRGQQVTLSCSPISGHRSVSWYQQTPGQGLQFLFEYFSETQRNKGNFPGRFSGRQFSNSRSEMNVSTLELGDSALYLCASSPGGEIEKLFFGSGTQLSVL.

This chain uses TRBV7-2 with TRBJ1-4; unclear D gene. Germline CDR1 SGHTA, CDR2 FQGNSA. This CDR3 is built from 12 residues. V lost 3 bases to trimming and J lost 8 bases, with 7 bases between them. The CDR3: CASSLEREKLFF. CDR3 sequence (DNA): TGTGCCAGCAGCTTGGAGAGGGAAAAACTGTTTTTT.

The chain uses TRBV5-4 and TRBJ2-6, with 8 bases aligning to TRBD1. Germline V lookup: CDR1 SGHNT, CDR2 YYREEE (reference sequence). The trim removed 5 bases at V and 0 bases at J, leaving 7 bases unmatched. This CDR3 has 17 residues. CDR3 nucleotides: TGTGCCAGCAGAAAGGGACAGGTTGGCTCTGGGGCCAACGTCCTGACTTTC. It encodes CASRKGQVGSGANVLTF.

This clonotype was recorded only once. The chain links TRBV29-1 to TRBJ1-1; D remains ambiguous. The CDR3 is 16 residues long. The V gene lost 2 bases and the J gene lost 0 bases, with 16 bases spanning the gap. Germline CDR1 reads SQVTM; CDR2 reads ANQGSEA. DNA of the CDR3: TGCAGCGTTGAAATTCCAAGGCTTTTTATGAACACTGAAGCTTTCTTT. Protein sequence: CSVEIPRLFMNTEAFF.